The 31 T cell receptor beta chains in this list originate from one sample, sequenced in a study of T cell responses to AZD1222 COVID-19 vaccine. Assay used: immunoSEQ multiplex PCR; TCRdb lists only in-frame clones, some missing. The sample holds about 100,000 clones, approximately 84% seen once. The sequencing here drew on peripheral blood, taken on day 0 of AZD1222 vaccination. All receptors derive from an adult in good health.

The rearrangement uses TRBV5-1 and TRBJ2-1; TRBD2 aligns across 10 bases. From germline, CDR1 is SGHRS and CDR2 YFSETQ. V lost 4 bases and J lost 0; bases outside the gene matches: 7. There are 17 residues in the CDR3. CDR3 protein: CASSRVIAGGSYNEQFF. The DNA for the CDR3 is TGCGCCAGCAGCCGGGTGATAGCGGGAGGCTCCTACAATGAGCAGTTCTTC.

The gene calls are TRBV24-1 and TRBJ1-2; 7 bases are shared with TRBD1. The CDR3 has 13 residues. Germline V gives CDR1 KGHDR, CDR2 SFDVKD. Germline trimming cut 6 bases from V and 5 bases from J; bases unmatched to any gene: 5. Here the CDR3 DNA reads TGTGCCACCAGTACCGGGACAGCGTATGGCTACACCTTC. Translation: CATSTGTAYGYTF.

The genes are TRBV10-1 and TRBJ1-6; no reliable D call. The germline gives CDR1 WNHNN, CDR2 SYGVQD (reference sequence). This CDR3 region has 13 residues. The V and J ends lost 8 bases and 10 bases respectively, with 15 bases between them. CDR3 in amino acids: CASSGRERSPLHF. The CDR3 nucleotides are TGCGCCAGCTCGGGCCGGGAGAGGTCACCCCTCCACTTT.

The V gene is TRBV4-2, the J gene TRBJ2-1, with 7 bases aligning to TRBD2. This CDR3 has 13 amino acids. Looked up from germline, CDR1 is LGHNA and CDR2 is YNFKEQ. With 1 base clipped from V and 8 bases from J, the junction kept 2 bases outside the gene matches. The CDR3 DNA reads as TGTGCCAGCAGCCAAGTTCTAGCGGATGAGCAGTTCTTC. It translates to CASSQVLADEQFF.

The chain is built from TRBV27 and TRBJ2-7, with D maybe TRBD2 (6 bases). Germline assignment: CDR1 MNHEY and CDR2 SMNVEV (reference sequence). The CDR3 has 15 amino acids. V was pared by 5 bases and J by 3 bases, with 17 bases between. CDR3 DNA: TGTGCCAGCAGTCTAAGAGGCGGGGCCGACTACGAGCAGTACTTC. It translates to CASSLRGGADYEQYF.

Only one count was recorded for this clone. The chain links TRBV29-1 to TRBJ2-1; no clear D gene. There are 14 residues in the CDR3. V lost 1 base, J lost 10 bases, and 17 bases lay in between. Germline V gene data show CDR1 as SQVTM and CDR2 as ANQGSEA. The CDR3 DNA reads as TGCAGCGTTGAAGGAGTGGTGGGCACCCGGGAGCAGTTCTTC. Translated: CSVEGVVGTREQFF.

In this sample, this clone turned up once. The CDR3 DNA reads TGTGCCACAGGGACTAGGGCAAACACCGGGGAGCTGTTTTTT. Its translation is CATGTRANTGELFF. The J gene is TRBJ2-2, the V gene TRBV30; TRBD2 matches 8 bases. J lost 2 bases, V lost 8 bases, and 7 bases had no gene match. This CDR3 comprises 14 residues. CDR1 is GTSNPN and CDR2 is SVGIG in the germline V gene (reference sequence).

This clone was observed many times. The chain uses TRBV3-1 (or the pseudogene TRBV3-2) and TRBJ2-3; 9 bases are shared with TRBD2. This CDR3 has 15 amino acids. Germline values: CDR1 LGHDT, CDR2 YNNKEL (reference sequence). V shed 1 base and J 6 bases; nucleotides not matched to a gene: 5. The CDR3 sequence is CASSQVAGVMDTQYF. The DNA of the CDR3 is TGTGCCAGCAGCCAAGTAGCGGGAGTTATGGATACGCAGTATTTT.

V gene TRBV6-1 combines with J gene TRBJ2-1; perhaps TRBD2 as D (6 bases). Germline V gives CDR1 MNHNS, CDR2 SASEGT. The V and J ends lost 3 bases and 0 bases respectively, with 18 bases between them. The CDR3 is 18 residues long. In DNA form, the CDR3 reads TGTGCCAGCAGTGAGACCCAAATAGCGGAGAGCTCCTACAATGAGCAGTTCTTC. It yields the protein CASSETQIAESSYNEQFF.

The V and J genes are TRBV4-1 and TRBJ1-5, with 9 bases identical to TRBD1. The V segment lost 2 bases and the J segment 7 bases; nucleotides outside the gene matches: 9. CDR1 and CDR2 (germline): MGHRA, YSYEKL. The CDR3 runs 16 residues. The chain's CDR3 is CASSQTGTGIGQPQHF. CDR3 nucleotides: TGCGCCAGCAGCCAAACCGGGACAGGGATAGGACAGCCCCAGCATTTT.

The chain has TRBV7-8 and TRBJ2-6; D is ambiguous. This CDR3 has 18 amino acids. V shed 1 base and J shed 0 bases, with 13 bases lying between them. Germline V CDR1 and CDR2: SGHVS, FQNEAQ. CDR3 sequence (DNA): TGTGCCAGCAGCTTAGGGACGGGCCGGTTCTCTGGGGCCAACGTCCTGACTTTC. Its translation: CASSLGTGRFSGANVLTF.

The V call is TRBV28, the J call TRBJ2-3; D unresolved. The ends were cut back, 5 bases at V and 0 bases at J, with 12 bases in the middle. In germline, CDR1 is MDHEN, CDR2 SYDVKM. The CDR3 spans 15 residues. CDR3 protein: CASSPSVKSTDTQYF. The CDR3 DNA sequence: TGTGCCAGCAGTCCGAGCGTTAAAAGCACAGATACGCAGTATTTT.

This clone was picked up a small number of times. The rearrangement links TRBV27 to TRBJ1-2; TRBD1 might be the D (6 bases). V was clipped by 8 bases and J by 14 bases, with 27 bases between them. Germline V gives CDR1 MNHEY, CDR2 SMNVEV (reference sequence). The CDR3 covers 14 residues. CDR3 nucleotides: TGTGCCAGCGGCCCGAGGGGAGAGGGGGTCAGAAGAACCTTC. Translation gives CASGPRGEGVRRTF.

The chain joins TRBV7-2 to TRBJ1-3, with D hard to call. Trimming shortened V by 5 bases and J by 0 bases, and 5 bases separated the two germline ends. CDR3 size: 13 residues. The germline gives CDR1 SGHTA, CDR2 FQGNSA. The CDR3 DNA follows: TGTGCCAGCAGCGCGGCCTCTGGAAACACCATATATTTT. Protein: CASSAASGNTIYF.

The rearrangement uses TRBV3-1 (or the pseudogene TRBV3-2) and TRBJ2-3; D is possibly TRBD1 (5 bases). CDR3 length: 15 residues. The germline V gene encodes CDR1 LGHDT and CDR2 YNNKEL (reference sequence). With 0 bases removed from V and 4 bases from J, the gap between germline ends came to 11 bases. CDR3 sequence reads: CASSQDRGPADTQYF. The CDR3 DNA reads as TGTGCCAGCAGCCAAGATAGGGGCCCCGCAGATACGCAGTATTTT.

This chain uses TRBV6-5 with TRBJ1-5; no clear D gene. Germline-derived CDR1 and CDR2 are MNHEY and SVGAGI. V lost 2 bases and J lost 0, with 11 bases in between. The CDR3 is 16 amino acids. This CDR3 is CASSYPREDSNQPQHF. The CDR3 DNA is TGTGCCAGCAGTTACCCCCGGGAAGATAGCAATCAGCCCCAGCATTTT.

The CDR3 DNA sequence: TGTGCCAGCAGACACGGGGAGGGATTCGAGCAGTACTTC. Its protein is CASRHGEGFEQYF. The chain uses TRBV3-1 (or the pseudogene TRBV3-2) and TRBJ2-7; 7 nucleotides align to TRBD2. The CDR3 is made up of 13 amino acids. The germline V gene encodes CDR1 LGHDT and CDR2 YNNKEL (reference sequence). Trimming removed 6 bases from V and 6 bases from J; junction bases left unmatched: 8.

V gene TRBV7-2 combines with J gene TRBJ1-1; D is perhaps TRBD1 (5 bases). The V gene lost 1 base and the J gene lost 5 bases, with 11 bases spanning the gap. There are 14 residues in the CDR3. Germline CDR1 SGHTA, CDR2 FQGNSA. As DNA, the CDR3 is TGTGCCAGCAGCTTAGACGGGGGAAGGACTGAAGCTTTCTTT. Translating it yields CASSLDGGRTEAFF.

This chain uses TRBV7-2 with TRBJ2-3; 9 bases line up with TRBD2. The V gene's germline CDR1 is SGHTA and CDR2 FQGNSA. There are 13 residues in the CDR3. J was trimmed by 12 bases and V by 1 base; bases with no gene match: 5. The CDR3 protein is CASSLGGTSNQYF. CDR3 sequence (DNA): TGTGCCAGCAGCTTAGGGGGGACTAGCAACCAGTATTTT.

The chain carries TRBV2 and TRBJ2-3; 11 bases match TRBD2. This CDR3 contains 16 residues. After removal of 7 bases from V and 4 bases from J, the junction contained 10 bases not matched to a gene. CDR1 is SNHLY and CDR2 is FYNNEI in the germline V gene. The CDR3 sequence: CASISGRADFSDTQYF. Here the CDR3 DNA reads TGTGCCAGCATTAGCGGGAGGGCCGATTTTTCAGATACGCAGTATTTT.

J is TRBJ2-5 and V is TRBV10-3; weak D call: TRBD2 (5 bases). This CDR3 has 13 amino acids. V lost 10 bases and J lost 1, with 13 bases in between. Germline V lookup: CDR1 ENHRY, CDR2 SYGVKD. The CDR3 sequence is CASRGAVQETQYF. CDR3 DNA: TGTGCCAGCCGGGGAGCGGTCCAAGAGACCCAGTACTTC.

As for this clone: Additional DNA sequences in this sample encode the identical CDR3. The CDR3 coding sequence is TGTGCCACCAGTGATCGCGGGGATCAGCCCCAGCATTTT. Its protein is CATSDRGDQPQHF. The chain links TRBV24-1 to TRBJ1-5; D uncertain. This CDR3 is built from 13 residues. Per the germline V gene, CDR1 is KGHDR and CDR2 is SFDVKD. Trimming took 3 bases from V and 5 from J, leaving 7 bases between them.

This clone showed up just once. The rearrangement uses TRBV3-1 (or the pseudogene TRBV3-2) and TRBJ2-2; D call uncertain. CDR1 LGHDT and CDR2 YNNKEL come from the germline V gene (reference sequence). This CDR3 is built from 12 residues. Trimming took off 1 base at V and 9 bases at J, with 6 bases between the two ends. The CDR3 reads CASSQAGRELFF. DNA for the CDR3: TGTGCCAGCAGCCAAGCAGGCCGGGAGCTGTTTTTT.

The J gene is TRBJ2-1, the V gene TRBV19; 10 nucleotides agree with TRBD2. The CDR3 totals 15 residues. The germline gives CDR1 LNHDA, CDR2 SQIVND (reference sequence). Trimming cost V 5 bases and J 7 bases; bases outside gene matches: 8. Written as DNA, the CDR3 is TGTGCCAGTAGTGAAACTAGCGGGATCGGAAATGAGCAGTTCTTC. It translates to CASSETSGIGNEQFF. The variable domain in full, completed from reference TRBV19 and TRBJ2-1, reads DGGITQSPKYLFRKEGQNVTLSCEQNLNHDAMYWYRQDPGQGLRLIYYSQIVNDFQKGDIAEGYSVSREKKESFPLTVTSAQKNPTAFYLCASSETSGIGNEQFFGPGTRLTVL.

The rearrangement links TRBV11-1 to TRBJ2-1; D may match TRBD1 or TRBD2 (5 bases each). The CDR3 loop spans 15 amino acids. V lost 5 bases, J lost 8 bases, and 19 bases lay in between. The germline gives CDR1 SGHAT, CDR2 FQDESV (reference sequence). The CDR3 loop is CASSVKGESGYEQFF. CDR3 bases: TGTGCCAGCAGCGTGAAAGGGGAGTCGGGCTATGAGCAGTTCTTC.

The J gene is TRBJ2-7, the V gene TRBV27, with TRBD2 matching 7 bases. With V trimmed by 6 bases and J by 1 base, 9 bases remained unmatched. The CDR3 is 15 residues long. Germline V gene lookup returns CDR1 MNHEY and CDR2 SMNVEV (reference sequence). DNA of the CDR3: TGTGCCAGCAGGCTAAAGCCTAGCGGATCCTACGAGCAGTACTTC. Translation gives CASRLKPSGSYEQYF.

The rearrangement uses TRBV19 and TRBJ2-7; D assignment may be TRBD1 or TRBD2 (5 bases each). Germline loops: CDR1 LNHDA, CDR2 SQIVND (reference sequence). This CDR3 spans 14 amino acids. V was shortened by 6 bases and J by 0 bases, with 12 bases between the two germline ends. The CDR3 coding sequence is TGTGCCAGTAGCCCCGGGACCCACTCCTACGAGCAGTACTTC. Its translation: CASSPGTHSYEQYF.

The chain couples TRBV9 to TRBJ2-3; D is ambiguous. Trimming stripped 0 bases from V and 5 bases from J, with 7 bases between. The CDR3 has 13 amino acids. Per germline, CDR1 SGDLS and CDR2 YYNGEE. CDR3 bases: TGTGCCAGCAGCGTAGATAGGATAGATACGCAGTATTTT. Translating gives CASSVDRIDTQYF.

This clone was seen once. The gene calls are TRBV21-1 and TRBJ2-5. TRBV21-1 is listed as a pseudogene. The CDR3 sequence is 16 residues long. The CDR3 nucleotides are TGTGCCAGCAGCTTTAGGGCCAGGCTTCTGCTCCAGACCCAGTACTTC. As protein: CASSFRARLLLQTQYF.

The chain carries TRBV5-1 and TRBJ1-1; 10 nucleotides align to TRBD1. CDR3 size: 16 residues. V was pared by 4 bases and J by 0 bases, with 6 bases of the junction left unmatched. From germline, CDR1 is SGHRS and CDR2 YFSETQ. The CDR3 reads CASSQGQGYMNTEAFF. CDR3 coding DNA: TGCGCCAGCAGCCAGGGACAGGGGTACATGAACACTGAAGCTTTCTTT.

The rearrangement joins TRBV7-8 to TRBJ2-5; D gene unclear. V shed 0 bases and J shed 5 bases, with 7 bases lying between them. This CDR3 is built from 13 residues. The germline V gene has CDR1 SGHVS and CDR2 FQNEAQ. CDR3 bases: TGTGCCAGCAGCTTAGCGGGATCGGAGACCCAGTACTTC. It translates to CASSLAGSETQYF.